The 9 T cell receptor beta chains presented below share a single source sample, sequenced in a study of T cell clones after liver transplantation. TCRdb keeps only in-frame clones here, not all; method: immunoSEQ multiplex PCR. The sample shows 70,000 to 80,000 clones, more than 90% of them seen only once. This specimen was CD4+ T cells from blood, taken before liver transplant. These receptors originate from a human donor who received a liver transplant.

The chain uses TRBV19 and TRBJ2-2; D gene uncertain. This CDR3 comprises 15 residues. The germline V gene encodes CDR1 LNHDA and CDR2 SQIVND (reference sequence). V was pared by 7 bases and J by 6 bases, with 18 bases between. The CDR3 DNA reads TGTGCCAGTAACAACGGCCGACTTTCCCCCGGGGAGCTGTTTTTT. Translated, it gives CASNNGRLSPGELFF.

The V call is TRBV6-6, the J call TRBJ1-1; a weak D match, TRBD1 (6 bases). Germline lookup yields CDR1 MNHNY and CDR2 SVGAGI (reference sequence). The CDR3 loop spans 12 amino acids. Trimming took 6 bases from V and 8 from J, leaving 13 bases between them. CDR3 DNA: TGTGCCAGCAGCTACGATGGACAGGAAGCTTTCTTT. Translated, it gives CASSYDGQEAFF.

The chain joins TRBV28 to TRBJ2-7; the D call may be TRBD1 or TRBD2 (6 bases each). Between the trimmed V and J ends, which lost 8 bases and 0 bases, there was a span of 14 bases. Germline loops: CDR1 MDHEN, CDR2 SYDVKM. There are 14 residues in the CDR3. Written as DNA, the CDR3 is TGTGCCAGCTGGGGGGCAGTTAGCTCCTACGAGCAGTACTTC. It specifies CASWGAVSSYEQYF.

The chain couples TRBV28 to TRBJ2-7; 7 bases line up with TRBD1. V gave up 4 bases and J gave up 2 bases; unmatched junction bases: 8. The V gene's germline CDR1 is MDHEN and CDR2 SYDVKM. CDR3 size: 15 residues. The CDR3 nucleotides are TGTGCCAGCAGTTCTGACAGGGCTCACACCTACGAGCAGTACTTC. Translating it yields CASSSDRAHTYEQYF.

This clone was seen more than once but under ten times. J is TRBJ2-5 and V is TRBV18; D ambiguous. The CDR3 has 15 residues. Germline CDR1 and CDR2: KGHSH and LQKENI. V lost 5 bases to trimming and J lost 1 base, with 14 bases between them. This CDR3 is CASSSWDRIQETQYF. The CDR3 DNA reads TGTGCCAGCTCATCATGGGATCGGATCCAAGAGACCCAGTACTTC.

The chain couples TRBV6-5 to TRBJ2-7, with TRBD2 as a possible D gene (5 bases). Germline CDR1 MNHEY, CDR2 SVGAGI. The CDR3 runs to 11 residues. Between the trimmed V and J ends, which lost 4 bases and 7 bases, there was a span of 8 bases. The CDR3 region has the DNA TGTGCCAGCAGTTCCGGGGTAGAGCAGTACTTC. It encodes CASSSGVEQYF.

This chain uses TRBV18 with TRBJ1-1; 8 nucleotides agree with TRBD1. The germline gives CDR1 KGHSH, CDR2 LQKENI. The CDR3 length is 14 residues. V shed 5 bases and J 4 bases; nucleotides not matched to a gene: 6. The CDR3 region is CASSSRGQSTEAFF. Here the CDR3 DNA reads TGTGCCAGCTCATCCAGGGGGCAGAGCACTGAAGCTTTCTTT.

The genes are TRBV6-1 and TRBJ1-2; no firm D call. CDR1 is MNHNS and CDR2 is SASEGT in the germline V gene. V was cut by 7 bases and J by 2 bases, with 8 bases left in between. CDR3 size: 12 residues. The CDR3 is CASMGYNYGYTF. DNA for the CDR3: TGTGCCAGCATGGGCTACAACTATGGCTACACCTTC.

This chain joins TRBV7-6 and TRBJ2-1; 8 bases align to TRBD2. The CDR3 loop spans 12 amino acids. The V and J ends lost 5 bases and 12 bases, in that order; junction bases with no gene match: 6. The germline V gene encodes CDR1 SGHVS and CDR2 FNYEAQ. The CDR3 loop is CASSTREEGQFF. The CDR3, as DNA: TGTGCCAGCAGCACGCGGGAGGAGGGGCAGTTCTTC.